These 21 T cell receptor beta chains were all obtained from the same sample, sequenced in a study of T cell repertoires in cytomegalovirus infection. TCRdb re-analysed the reads in MiXCR, keeping a single row per CDR3 protein. The sample lists approximately 500,000 distinct CDR3 sequences; about 30% were seen once. Sequencing was performed on PBMCs. The receptors here all came from a human donor in good health (CMV status not recorded). Some clones in this sample may be carry-over from other donors' samples.

The gene calls are TRBV19 and TRBJ2-1, with 8 bases matching TRBD2. Losses at the gene ends were 5 bases for V and 1 base for J; bases not matched to a gene: 7. Germline CDR1 reads LNHDA; CDR2 reads SQIVND (reference sequence). This CDR3 spans 16 amino acids. The DNA of the CDR3 is TGTGCCAGTAGTCCCGGGACTAGGAGGTCCTACAATGAGCAGTTCTTC. Amino acid sequence: CASSPGTRRSYNEQFF.

The chain combines TRBV7-2 with TRBJ2-2, with a tentative D call TRBD2 (6 bases). Trimming removed 5 bases from V and 13 bases from J, with 20 bases in between. CDR3 length equals 14 residues. CDR1 SGHTA and CDR2 FQGNSA come from the germline V gene. CDR3 sequence (DNA): TGTGCCAGCAGCGGGGGGACGGCTGAACGGGGGCTGTTTTTT. Translated, it gives CASSGGTAERGLFF. The whole variable domain, remainder taken from reference TRBV7-2 and TRBJ2-2, is GAGVSQSPSNKVTEKGKDVELRCDPISGHTALYWYRQSLGQGLEFLIYFQGNSAPDKSGLPSDRFSAERTGGSVSTLTIQRTQQEDSAVYLCASSGGTAERGLFFGEGSRLTVL.

This rearrangement joins TRBV9 to TRBJ2-5; either TRBD1 or TRBD2 may fit D (5 bases each). V lost 4 bases and J lost 2, with 15 bases in between. CDR3 length: 15 amino acids. Germline assignment: CDR1 SGDLS and CDR2 YYNGEE. For the CDR3, the DNA is TGTGCCAGCAGCCCCCGGGACGGGATTCAAGAGACCCAGTACTTC. It yields the protein CASSPRDGIQETQYF. Variable domain in full (rest from reference TRBV9 and TRBJ2-5): DSGVTQTPKHLITATGQRVTLRCSPRSGDLSVYWYQQSLDQGLQFLIQYYNGEERAKGNILERFSAQQFPDLHSELNLSSLELGDSALYFCASSPRDGIQETQYFGPGTRLLVL.

In its sample, this clonotype was seen a few times. The chain couples TRBV28 to TRBJ1-4; D uncertain. V was cut by 3 bases and J by 5 bases, with 4 bases left in between. The CDR3 loop spans 12 amino acids. CDR1 is MDHEN and CDR2 is SYDVKM in the germline V gene. The CDR3 nucleotides read TGTGCCAGCAGTTTTCTGAATGAAAAACTGTTTTTT. Translated: CASSFLNEKLFF. Full variable domain (missing parts from reference TRBV28 and TRBJ1-4): DVKVTQSSRYLVKRTGEKVFLECVQDMDHENMFWYRQDPGLGLRLIYFSYDVKMKEKGDIPEGYSVSREKKERFSLILESASTNQTSMYLCASSFLNEKLFFGSGTQLSVL.

The chain is built from TRBV19 and TRBJ2-7; the D gene is possibly TRBD2 (5 bases). Trimming removed 5 bases at V and 3 bases at J, with 17 bases between. Germline V gene data show CDR1 as LNHDA and CDR2 as SQIVND (reference sequence). This CDR3 spans 15 amino acids. This CDR3 is CASSQLPGGGYEQYF. CDR3 bases: TGTGCCAGTAGTCAACTTCCCGGAGGAGGCTACGAGCAGTACTTC. The variable domain in full, with the rest retrieved from reference TRBV19 and TRBJ2-7, is DGGITQSPKYLFRKEGQNVTLSCEQNLNHDAMYWYRQDPGQGLRLIYYSQIVNDFQKGDIAEGYSVSREKKESFPLTVTSAQKNPTAFYLCASSQLPGGGYEQYFGPGTRLTVT.

This clonotype has a count of ten or more. This chain connects TRBV7-2 to TRBJ1-2; 9 nucleotides line up with TRBD1. Germline CDR1 and CDR2: SGHTA and FQGNSA. The V segment lost 3 bases and the J segment 0 bases; nucleotides outside the gene matches: 8. The CDR3 totals 17 residues. The CDR3 loop reads CASSFTGQGRSNYGYTF. CDR3 nucleotides: TGTGCCAGCAGCTTCACGGGACAGGGTCGTTCTAACTATGGCTACACCTTC.

This clonotype has a count of ten or more. V and J are TRBV7-6 and TRBJ2-1, with no clear D. Germline V gene sequence: CDR1 SGHVS, CDR2 FNYEAQ. The V end was cut by 1 base, the J end by 7 bases, with 5 bases between. The CDR3 is made up of 12 amino acids. The CDR3 protein is CASSLGVNEQFF. The DNA of the CDR3 is TGTGCCAGCAGCTTAGGGGTAAATGAGCAGTTCTTC.

This clonotype was seen repeatedly, ten times or more. This CDR3 reads CASSWDSGNTIYF. The CDR3 DNA reads as TGTGCCAGCAGCTGGGACTCTGGAAACACCATATATTTT. The gene calls are TRBV7-6 and TRBJ1-3; D remains unclear. V gave up 4 bases and J gave up 0 bases, with 4 bases separating them. Germline CDR1 is SGHVS and CDR2 is FNYEAQ. The CDR3 has 13 amino acids.

Only a few counts were recorded for this clonotype. The chain is built from TRBV28 and TRBJ2-5; 10 bases fit TRBD2. Germline V gene sequence: CDR1 MDHEN, CDR2 SYDVKM. Trimming took 3 bases from V and 4 from J; bases not matched to a gene: 14. CDR3 length equals 18 residues. In DNA, the CDR3 is TGTGCCAGCAGTTTGACCACGGATCTAGCGGGAGATGGAGAGACCCAGTACTTC. Protein sequence: CASSLTTDLAGDGETQYF.

This rearrangement joins TRBV12-5 to TRBJ2-1, with unresolved D. The CDR3 is made up of 12 amino acids. The V gene's germline CDR1 is LGHNT and CDR2 FRNRAP. The V gene lost 2 bases and the J gene lost 7 bases, with 6 bases spanning the gap. The CDR3 spells CASGLIRNEQFF. CDR3 nucleotide sequence: TGTGCTAGTGGTTTGATAAGAAATGAGCAGTTCTTC.

This chain uses TRBV4-3 with TRBJ2-1; no clear D gene. This CDR3 is 14 amino acids long. V was trimmed by 1 base and J by 8 bases, leaving 12 bases between them. Germline lookup yields CDR1 LGHNA and CDR2 YSLEER. Written as DNA, the CDR3 is TGCGCCAGCAGCCAAGTTATTAGCATGTATGAGCAGTTCTTC. Translated, it gives CASSQVISMYEQFF.

J is TRBJ2-1 and V is TRBV15; 7 positions match TRBD2. The junction had 8 bases not matched to a gene; V was cut back by 1 base and J by 8 bases. Germline values: CDR1 LNHNV, CDR2 YYDKDF (reference sequence). The CDR3 contains 15 residues. CDR3 coding DNA: TGTGCCACCAGCAGAGTTAGCGGGCAAAGGGATGAGCAGTTCTTC. Translating it yields CATSRVSGQRDEQFF.

This clonotype was seen many times. CDR3: CASSPYRGSSTGELFF. CDR3 sequence (DNA): TGTGCCAGCAGCCCCTACAGGGGTTCTAGCACCGGGGAGCTGTTTTTT. This chain links TRBV7-2 with TRBJ2-2; 7 nucleotides line up with TRBD1. V shed 5 bases, J shed 4 bases, and the junction held 10 bases outside the gene matches. The CDR3 consists of 16 residues. Germline lookup yields CDR1 SGHTA and CDR2 FQGNSA.

The table lists this clonotype with many counts. V gene TRBV7-2 combines with J gene TRBJ2-5, with unresolved D. CDR1 is SGHTA and CDR2 is FQGNSA in the germline V gene. There are 13 residues in the CDR3. The V and J ends lost 7 bases and 1 base respectively, with 10 bases between them. This CDR3 is CASTGGFQETQYF. The CDR3 nucleotides are TGTGCCAGCACCGGCGGATTCCAAGAGACCCAGTACTTC.

This chain links TRBV28 with TRBJ2-7; maybe TRBD1 (5 bases). Between the trimmed V and J ends, which lost 9 bases and 6 bases, there was a span of 15 bases. The germline V gene encodes CDR1 MDHEN and CDR2 SYDVKM. The CDR3 is made up of 12 amino acids. CDR3 residues: CASAFQGGEQYF. DNA of the CDR3: TGTGCCAGTGCCTTCCAGGGTGGCGAGCAGTACTTC.

This clonotype was seen only once. The genes are TRBV10-3 and TRBJ1-5; 9 bases align to TRBD1. The CDR3 is made up of 15 amino acids. Germline CDR1 ENHRY, CDR2 SYGVKD. Trimming cost V 3 bases and J 5 bases; bases outside gene matches: 5. CDR3 DNA: TGTGCCATCAGTGAACGGACAGGGGTTTATCAGCCCCAGCATTTT. Translation: CAISERTGVYQPQHF.

This clonotype was seen once. One end of the junction fails to match germline, which may point to a read error. The chain carries TRBV29-1 and TRBJ2-3; D possibly matches TRBD1 or TRBD2 (6 bases each). Germline CDR1 SQVTM, CDR2 ANQGSEA. This CDR3 comprises 10 residues. In nucleotides, the CDR3 is TGCAGCGTTGAAGTTGGGGGGCTTAGCTGG. Translating gives CSVEVGGLSW.

About this clonotype itself: The junction and the germline gene differ at one end; a read error may be behind it. The V gene is TRBV19, the J gene TRBJ1-2; D remains unclear. The CDR3 extends over 13 amino acids. Germline CDR1 and CDR2: LNHDA and SQIVND (reference sequence). The CDR3 DNA is TGTGCCAGTAGTATCCCCCCTCGACAAGCATTCGCCTTC. Its translation: CASSIPPRQAFAF.

This clonotype was seen more than once but under ten times. V usage is TRBV27 and J usage is TRBJ2-3; D is uncertain. V was clipped by 0 bases and J by 5 bases, with 12 bases between them. The CDR3 contains 15 residues. Germline assignment: CDR1 MNHEY and CDR2 SMNVEV (reference sequence). CDR3 loop: CASSLSRFVGDTQYF. As DNA, the CDR3 is TGTGCCAGCAGTTTATCCCGCTTCGTAGGAGATACGCAGTATTTT.

This clonotype was observed a handful of times. The rearrangement links TRBV11-2 to TRBJ2-1; 15 bases are a match to TRBD2. Germline trimming cut 3 bases from V and 8 bases from J; bases unmatched to any gene: 5. CDR1 SGHAT and CDR2 FQNNGV come from the germline V gene. This CDR3 region has 16 residues. The CDR3 coding sequence is TGTGCCAGCAGCTTGAGGACTAGCGGGAGGGTTGATGAGCAGTTCTTC. Residues: CASSLRTSGRVDEQFF.

The rearrangement joins TRBV12-3 or TRBV12-4 to TRBJ2-7; 8 nucleotides agree with TRBD2. The CDR3 loop spans 15 amino acids. Trimming took 4 bases from V and 5 from J; bases not matched to a gene: 10. CDR3 in DNA: TGTGCCAGCAGTTATCGCGGGAGGCCCTTGGACGAGCAGTACTTC. Translation gives CASSYRGRPLDEQYF.